This T cell receptor (beta chain) was profiled in a study of T cells in Graves' hyperthyroidism and ophthalmopathy. Whole-study findings and limits: Among thyroid clonotypes expanded above 0.001, most also appeared in blood.

Concerning this clonotype itself: Its antigen is unknown.

Authors of the study amplified TCR beta CDR3 regions from RNA transcripts. The study used the HTBI primer set for a first-round RT-PCR of the TCR CDR3. Each CDR3 protein gets one entry after TCRdb re-called the multiplex PCR reads with MiXCR. The sample contains 450,000 to 650,000 distinct CDR3 sequences, 20% to 25% of which appear only once. Germline assignment: CDR1 MNHNS and CDR2 SASEGT. The CDR3 is 13 residues long. The V end lost 7 bases, the J end lost 7 bases, and 16 bases lay between the germline ends. Orbital computed tomography and thyroid ultrasound, together with serum TRAb and thyroxine and clinical symptoms, were used for diagnoses.

This clonotype was obtained from a man younger than 35 with Graves' hyperthyroidism. The material sequenced was blood. This chain joins TRBV6-1 and TRBJ1-2; no reliable D call. The CDR3, as DNA: TGTGCCAGCATCCAAACCTCCCGTGGTGGCTACACCTTC. This translates into CASIQTSRGGYTF.